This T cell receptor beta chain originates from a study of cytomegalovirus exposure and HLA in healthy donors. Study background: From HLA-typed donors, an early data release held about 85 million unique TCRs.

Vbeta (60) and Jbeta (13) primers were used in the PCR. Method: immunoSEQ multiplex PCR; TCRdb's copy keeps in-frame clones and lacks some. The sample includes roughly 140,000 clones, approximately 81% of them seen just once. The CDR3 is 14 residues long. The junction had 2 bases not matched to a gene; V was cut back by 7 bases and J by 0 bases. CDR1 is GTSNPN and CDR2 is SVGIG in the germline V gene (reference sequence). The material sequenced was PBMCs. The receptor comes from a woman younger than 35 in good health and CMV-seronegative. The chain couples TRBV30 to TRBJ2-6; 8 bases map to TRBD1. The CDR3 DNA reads TGTGCCTCAACAGGGGGCTCTGGGGCCAACGTCCTGACTTTC. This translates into CASTGGSGANVLTF.